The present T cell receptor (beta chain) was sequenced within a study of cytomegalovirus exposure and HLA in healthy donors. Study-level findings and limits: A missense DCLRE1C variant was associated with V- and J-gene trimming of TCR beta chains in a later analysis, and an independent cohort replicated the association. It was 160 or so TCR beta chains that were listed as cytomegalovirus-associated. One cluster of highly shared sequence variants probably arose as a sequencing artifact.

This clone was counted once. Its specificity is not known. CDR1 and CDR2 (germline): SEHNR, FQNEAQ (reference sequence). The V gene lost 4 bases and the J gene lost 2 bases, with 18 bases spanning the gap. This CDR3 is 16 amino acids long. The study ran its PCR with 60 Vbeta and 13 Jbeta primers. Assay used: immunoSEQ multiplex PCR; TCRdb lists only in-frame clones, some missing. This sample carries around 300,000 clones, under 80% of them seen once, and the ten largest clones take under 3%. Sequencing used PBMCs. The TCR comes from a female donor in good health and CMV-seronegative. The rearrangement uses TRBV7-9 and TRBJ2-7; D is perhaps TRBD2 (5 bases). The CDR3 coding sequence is TGTGCCAGCAGCTCCCGTGCGGGCCTCCAACCCTACGAGCAGTACTTC. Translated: CASSSRAGLQPYEQYF.